These T cell receptor beta chains were read from a single sample in a study of T-cell reconstitution after alpha-beta-depleted transplantation in children. TCRdb reprocessed the PCR reads via MiXCR and lists one record per CDR3 protein. The sample has more than 200,000 distinct CDR3 sequences; around 7.7% are singletons. The source material was PBMCs, mostly from graft donor cells, sampled 360 days after TCRalphabeta/CD19-depleted stem cell transplant. All receptors come from a male patient under 10 years old who had a stem cell transplant for acute myeloid leukemia, so the T cells may come from the graft donor. Each CDR3 is given with its conserved first and last residue. The order of the fields is V gene, clone size, J gene, D gene, CDR3 protein, CDR3 DNA. D genes are given only for firm matches. Clone sizes are given selectively: once, few, many, or a class where the clone is expanded.

v_gene: TRBV10-3
abundance: many
j_gene: TRBJ2-5
d_gene: TRBD2
CDR3aa: CAISVGGGTTETQYF
CDR3nt: TGTGCCATCAGTGTTGGGGGGGGTACGACAGAGACCCAGTACTTC

v_gene: TRBV12-3/TRBV12-4
abundance: many
j_gene: TRBJ2-1
d_gene: NA
CDR3aa: CASSFGGSYNEQFF
CDR3nt: TGTGCCAGCAGTTTCGGGGGATCCTACAATGAGCAGTTCTTC

v_gene: TRBV28
abundance: NA
j_gene: TRBJ1-1
d_gene: NA
CDR3aa: CASGPRGENTEAFF
CDR3nt: TGTGCCAGCGGCCCCCGGGGGGAGAACACTGAAGCTTTCTTT

v_gene: TRBV20-1
abundance: many
j_gene: TRBJ1-2
d_gene: NA
CDR3aa: CSASGGRNYGYTF
CDR3nt: TGCAGTGCTAGCGGTGGTAGGAACTATGGCTACACCTTC

v_gene: TRBV29-1
abundance: many
j_gene: TRBJ2-7
d_gene: NA
CDR3aa: CSFVGSPYEQYF
CDR3nt: TGCAGCTTCGTGGGCTCTCCCTACGAGCAGTACTTC

v_gene: TRBV11-1
abundance: NA
j_gene: TRBJ2-1
d_gene: NA
CDR3aa: CASSHTGPSSEQFF
CDR3nt: TGTGCCAGCAGCCACACGGGGCCTTCGTCGGAGCAGTTCTTC

v_gene: TRBV7-2
abundance: many
j_gene: TRBJ2-3
d_gene: NA
CDR3aa: CASSLYGGLGDTQYF
CDR3nt: TGTGCCAGCAGCTTATACGGAGGACTCGGGGATACGCAGTATTTT

v_gene: TRBV11-2
abundance: NA
j_gene: TRBJ1-6
d_gene: NA
CDR3aa: CASSPMTGGNSPLHF
CDR3nt: TGTGCCAGCAGCCCCATGACAGGCGGGAATTCACCCCTCCACTTT

v_gene: TRBV19
abundance: few
j_gene: TRBJ2-3
d_gene: TRBD2
CDR3aa: CASKGGRGTSRDTQYF
CDR3nt: TGTGCCAGTAAGGGCGGGAGAGGGACTAGCAGAGATACGCAGTATTTT

v_gene: TRBV29-1
abundance: many
j_gene: TRBJ2-1
d_gene: TRBD2
CDR3aa: CTTRTGGDNEQFF
CDR3nt: TGCACTACTAGAACGGGGGGAGATAATGAGCAGTTCTTC

v_gene: TRBV5-1
abundance: many
j_gene: TRBJ2-1
d_gene: NA
CDR3aa: CASSWARDNEQFF
CDR3nt: TGCGCCAGCAGCTGGGCGAGGGACAATGAGCAGTTCTTC

v_gene: TRBV20-1
abundance: NA
j_gene: TRBJ2-2
d_gene: NA
CDR3aa: CSARVQGELFF
CDR3nt: TGCAGTGCTAGAGTACAGGGGGAGCTGTTTTTT

v_gene: TRBV10-3
abundance: many
j_gene: TRBJ1-2
d_gene: NA
CDR3aa: CAIRPGQKGLGGYTF
CDR3nt: TGTGCCATCAGGCCGGGACAAAAAGGCCTGGGGGGCTACACCTTC

v_gene: TRBV5-1
abundance: few
j_gene: TRBJ2-2
d_gene: NA
CDR3aa: CASSLVAGMSGELFF
CDR3nt: TGCGCCAGCAGCTTGGTTGCCGGTATGTCCGGGGAGCTGTTTTTT

v_gene: TRBV7-3
abundance: few
j_gene: TRBJ2-1
d_gene: TRBD1
CDR3aa: CASSPDRGRFNEQFF
CDR3nt: TGTGCCAGCAGCCCGGACAGGGGGCGCTTTAATGAGCAGTTCTTC

v_gene: TRBV29-1
abundance: few
j_gene: TRBJ2-1
d_gene: TRBD2
CDR3aa: CSVMGGGLAGGGSSYNEQFF
CDR3nt: TGCAGCGTTATGGGGGGAGGACTAGCGGGAGGGGGGAGCTCCTACAATGAGCAGTTCTTC

v_gene: TRBV3-1
abundance: many
j_gene: TRBJ2-5
d_gene: TRBD2
CDR3aa: CASSATSGETQYF
CDR3nt: TGTGCCAGCAGCGCGACTAGCGGAGAGACCCAGTACTTC

v_gene: TRBV12-3/TRBV12-4
abundance: few
j_gene: TRBJ1-2
d_gene: TRBD1
CDR3aa: CASSWTGGYGYTF
CDR3nt: TGTGCCAGCAGTTGGACAGGGGGCTATGGCTACACCTTC

v_gene: TRBV29-1
abundance: many
j_gene: TRBJ1-2
d_gene: NA
CDR3aa: CSLRGDYGYTF
CDR3nt: TGCAGCCTTCGGGGGGACTATGGCTACACCTTC

v_gene: TRBV20-1
abundance: NA
j_gene: TRBJ2-5
d_gene: TRBD2
CDR3aa: CSATPAGAPWETQYF
CDR3nt: TGCAGTGCTACGCCAGCGGGAGCCCCGTGGGAGACCCAGTACTTC

v_gene: TRBV4-1
abundance: many
j_gene: TRBJ2-3
d_gene: NA
CDR3aa: CASSPDLSRVTTDTQYF
CDR3nt: TGCGCCAGCAGCCCCGACCTCAGCAGGGTGACGACAGATACGCAGTATTTT

v_gene: TRBV7-9
abundance: NA
j_gene: TRBJ2-7
d_gene: NA
CDR3aa: CASSPSGDVQYF
CDR3nt: TGTGCCAGCAGCCCCTCAGGTGACGTGCAGTACTTC

v_gene: TRBV21-1
abundance: NA
j_gene: TRBJ1-4
d_gene: NA
CDR3aa: CASSDTTGEPTNEKLFF
CDR3nt: TGTGCCAGCAGCGATACGACAGGGGAACCAACTAATGAAAAACTGTTTTTT

v_gene: TRBV5-1
abundance: NA
j_gene: TRBJ2-7
d_gene: TRBD1
CDR3aa: CASSLVPSGTVGFSYEQYF
CDR3nt: TGCGCCAGCAGCTTGGTGCCTTCCGGGACAGTGGGCTTCTCCTACGAGCAGTACTTC

v_gene: TRBV19
abundance: NA
j_gene: TRBJ2-1
d_gene: TRBD2
CDR3aa: CASSIDFLAGARNEQFF
CDR3nt: TGTGCCAGTAGTATAGATTTCCTAGCGGGAGCCCGCAATGAGCAGTTCTTC

v_gene: TRBV6-2/TRBV6-3
abundance: NA
j_gene: TRBJ2-7
d_gene: TRBD1
CDR3aa: CASSYRGQSSYEQYF
CDR3nt: TGTGCCAGCAGTTATCGGGGACAGTCGTCCTACGAGCAGTACTTC

v_gene: TRBV9
abundance: NA
j_gene: TRBJ1-4
d_gene: NA
CDR3aa: CASSVATGKFERGGEKLFF
CDR3nt: TGTGCCAGCAGCGTAGCGACAGGCAAGTTCGAAAGGGGTGGCGAAAAACTGTTTTTT

v_gene: TRBV6-5
abundance: NA
j_gene: TRBJ1-2
d_gene: TRBD1
CDR3aa: CASSSSGTGVHYGYTF
CDR3nt: TGTGCCAGCAGTTCTTCCGGGACAGGAGTACACTATGGCTACACCTTC

v_gene: TRBV24-1
abundance: many
j_gene: TRBJ2-3
d_gene: TRBD2
CDR3aa: CATSTSGRQDTQYF
CDR3nt: TGTGCCACCAGTACTAGCGGGAGACAAGATACGCAGTATTTT

v_gene: TRBV7-2
abundance: many
j_gene: TRBJ2-7
d_gene: NA
CDR3aa: CASSLGSWEQYF
CDR3nt: TGTGCCAGCAGCTTAGGGTCGTGGGAGCAGTACTTC

v_gene: TRBV15
abundance: many
j_gene: TRBJ2-3
d_gene: TRBD2
CDR3aa: CATSLAGTGTDTQYF
CDR3nt: TGTGCCACCAGCTTAGCGGGGACCGGCACAGATACGCAGTATTTT

v_gene: TRBV7-9
abundance: many
j_gene: TRBJ2-2
d_gene: NA
CDR3aa: CGLQRRHTELFF
CDR3nt: TGTGGGTTACAGAGGAGACACACGGAGCTGTTTTTT

v_gene: TRBV20-1
abundance: few
j_gene: TRBJ2-1
d_gene: NA
CDR3aa: CSAMEGPIYNEQFF
CDR3nt: TGCAGTGCTATGGAGGGTCCGATCTACAATGAGCAGTTCTTC

v_gene: TRBV7-2
abundance: NA
j_gene: TRBJ2-2
d_gene: TRBD2
CDR3aa: CASSRTRTSHTGELFF
CDR3nt: TGTGCCAGCAGCAGAACACGGACTAGTCACACCGGGGAGCTGTTTTTT

v_gene: TRBV10-3
abundance: many
j_gene: TRBJ1-1
d_gene: NA
CDR3aa: CAIKGGGSHTEAFF
CDR3nt: TGTGCCATCAAGGGAGGGGGGTCTCACACTGAAGCTTTCTTT

v_gene: TRBV29-1
abundance: many
j_gene: TRBJ2-5
d_gene: NA
CDR3aa: CSVEGHQETQYF
CDR3nt: TGCAGCGTTGAAGGACATCAAGAGACCCAGTACTTC

v_gene: TRBV9
abundance: few
j_gene: TRBJ2-1
d_gene: TRBD2
CDR3aa: CASSVAPSGSAREQFF
CDR3nt: TGTGCCAGCAGCGTAGCTCCTAGCGGGAGTGCGCGTGAGCAGTTCTTC

v_gene: TRBV20-1
abundance: NA
j_gene: TRBJ1-1
d_gene: NA
CDR3aa: CSARDIRGGEAFF
CDR3nt: TGCAGTGCGCGGGACATCCGAGGGGGGGAAGCTTTCTTT

v_gene: TRBV2
abundance: NA
j_gene: TRBJ2-1
d_gene: TRBD2
CDR3aa: CASDSGGAESNEQFF
CDR3nt: TGTGCCAGCGATAGCGGGGGGGCGGAAAGCAATGAGCAGTTCTTC

v_gene: TRBV5-1
abundance: few
j_gene: TRBJ2-7
d_gene: NA
CDR3aa: CASSLDSSFYEQYF
CDR3nt: TGCGCCAGCAGCTTGGACAGTTCTTTCTACGAGCAGTACTTC

v_gene: TRBV20-1
abundance: few
j_gene: TRBJ1-1
d_gene: NA
CDR3aa: CSANRRGTEAFF
CDR3nt: TGCAGTGCTAACCGAAGGGGCACTGAAGCTTTCTTT

v_gene: TRBV15
abundance: few
j_gene: TRBJ1-5
d_gene: NA
CDR3aa: CATSRDPQGQPQHF
CDR3nt: TGTGCCACCAGCAGAGATCCTCAGGGGCAGCCCCAGCATTTT

v_gene: TRBV6-2/TRBV6-3
abundance: NA
j_gene: TRBJ2-2
d_gene: TRBD2
CDR3aa: CASTRGGLDGELFF
CDR3nt: TGTGCCAGCACCCGGGGGGGGTTGGACGGGGAGCTGTTTTTT

v_gene: TRBV5-1
abundance: many
j_gene: TRBJ1-3
d_gene: NA
CDR3aa: CASSLDSSGNTIYF
CDR3nt: TGCGCCAGCAGCTTAGACAGCTCCGGAAACACCATATATTTT

v_gene: TRBV24-1
abundance: few
j_gene: TRBJ2-6
d_gene: TRBD1
CDR3aa: CATSDRGDRGPGANVLTF
CDR3nt: TGTGCCACCAGTGATCGGGGGGACAGGGGGCCTGGGGCCAACGTCCTGACTTTC

v_gene: TRBV5-1
abundance: many
j_gene: TRBJ2-3
d_gene: NA
CDR3aa: CASSLKTDTQYF
CDR3nt: TGCGCCAGCAGCTTGAAAACAGATACGCAGTATTTT

v_gene: TRBV18
abundance: few
j_gene: TRBJ2-7
d_gene: NA
CDR3aa: CASSLDNLKDEQYF
CDR3nt: TGTGCCAGCTCACTGGACAATTTGAAGGACGAGCAGTACTTC

v_gene: TRBV3-1
abundance: NA
j_gene: TRBJ2-2
d_gene: NA
CDR3aa: CASGSGELFF
CDR3nt: TGTGCCAGCGGGTCCGGGGAGCTGTTTTTT

v_gene: TRBV5-1
abundance: many
j_gene: TRBJ2-3
d_gene: NA
CDR3aa: CASSLARASDTQYF
CDR3nt: TGCGCCAGCAGCTTGGCCCGAGCGTCAGATACGCAGTATTTT

v_gene: TRBV5-1
abundance: NA
j_gene: TRBJ1-6
d_gene: NA
CDR3aa: CASSPGLHSPLHF
CDR3nt: TGCGCCAGCAGCCCAGGGTTGCATTCACCCCTCCACTTT

v_gene: TRBV5-1
abundance: many
j_gene: TRBJ1-3
d_gene: NA
CDR3aa: CASSLGGSSGNTIYF
CDR3nt: TGCGCCAGCAGCTTGGGAGGTAGCTCTGGAAACACCATATATTTT